This TCR beta chain was sequenced during a study of CD8 T cells in Susac syndrome. Trimming took off 5 bases at V and 0 bases at J, with 11 bases between the two ends. This CDR3 comprises 15 residues. In germline, CDR1 is SGHTA, CDR2 FQGTGA. Roughly 0.45 to 1 ug RNA was reverse transcribed with random hexamers. Each CDR3 protein gets one entry after TCRdb re-called the immunoSEQ multiplex PCR reads with MiXCR. The profile covers 150,000 to 200,000 distinct CDR3 sequences, with 92% appearing a single time and roughly 0.08% taken by the ten largest. This chain connects TRBV7-3 to TRBJ2-1, with unresolved D. The source of this sequence is a human donor in good health. Sample: CD4+ T cells from PBMCs. CDR3 sequence: CASSHGRNSYNEQFF. CDR3 DNA sequence: TGTGCCAGCAGCCACGGGCGGAACTCCTACAATGAGCAGTTCTTC.